This TCR beta chain appears in the sequencing data of a study of beta chain features in type 1 diabetes. Broader study findings: The naive, central memory and Treg TCRB repertoires of patients appeared to be more similar to one another than those of healthy donors.

Expressed TCRB transcripts were sequenced because the isolated RNA had all been reverse transcribed beforehand. Generated by immunoSEQ multiplex PCR, the TCRdb table keeps only in-frame clones and is missing some. The sample records around 430,000 clones, approximately 28% being singletons. Trimming pared 0 bases from V and 4 bases from J, leaving 10 bases between. This CDR3 comprises 13 residues. The V gene's germline CDR1 is GTSNPN and CDR2 SVGIG (reference sequence). This clone was detected a few times. The target antigen is unknown. This sample includes further DNA sequences coding for the same CDR3.

Sequencing was performed on naive CD4+ T cells from blood. This chain uses TRBV30 with TRBJ2-7; possible D gene TRBD1, 6 bases. The TCR sequence derives from a man between 18 and 35 years old in good health. The DNA of the CDR3 is TGTGCCTGGAGTGTAAGGCAGGGGTACGAGCAGTACTTC. This codes for CAWSVRQGYEQYF.